The rows below give T cell receptor beta chains drawn from one sample of a study of response to subunit inactivated influenza vaccine. MiXCR, run by TCRdb on the RT-PCR reads, gives a single entry per CDR3 protein. Of more than 450,000 distinct CDR3 sequences in the sample, 7.5% to 8.5% were seen once. The specimen comprised PBMCs from blood, sampled around 25 months after vaccination. The receptors were sampled from a man aged 50-75 years who received an inactivated influenza vaccine. Each CDR3 is given with its conserved first and last residue. The D gene is left open where the match is weak. Size is stated for part of the rows, as once, few or many counts, or as a class when the clone is expanded.

CDR3 DNA: TGTGCCACCAGCATGGGGGGCGGGGAGCTGTTTTTT
CDR3 protein: CATSMGGGELFF
J gene: TRBJ2-2
clone size: few
V gene: TRBV15
D gene: .

CDR3 DNA: TGCGCCAGCAGCCAGAGGACAGGGCTCGCGGATACGCAGTATTTT
CDR3 protein: CASSQRTGLADTQYF
J gene: TRBJ2-3
clone size: few
V gene: TRBV4-1
D gene: TRBD1

CDR3 DNA: TGCGCCAGCCACCAGGGGGGCGGGAGCTCCTACAATGAGCAGTTCTTC
CDR3 protein: CASHQGGGSSYNEQFF
J gene: TRBJ2-1
clone size: .
V gene: TRBV5-1
D gene: .

CDR3 DNA: TGCAGTGCTAGGAAACAGGGCGACGAGCAGTACTTC
CDR3 protein: CSARKQGDEQYF
J gene: TRBJ2-7
clone size: few
V gene: TRBV20-1
D gene: .

CDR3 DNA: TGTGCCAGCAGTATATTTTTCCGGGACAATGAAGCTTTCTTT
CDR3 protein: CASSIFFRDNEAFF
J gene: TRBJ1-1
clone size: .
V gene: TRBV7-8
D gene: .

CDR3 DNA: TGTGCCAGCACCCGCGACAGGGTCCAGCCCCAGCATTTT
CDR3 protein: CASTRDRVQPQHF
J gene: TRBJ1-5
clone size: .
V gene: TRBV2
D gene: TRBD1

CDR3 DNA: TGTGCCATCAGCCAACCGCTTTTCCAGGGGGAAGAGACCCAGTACTTC
CDR3 protein: CAISQPLFQGEETQYF
J gene: TRBJ2-5
clone size: many
V gene: TRBV10-3
D gene: TRBD1

CDR3 DNA: TGTGCCAGCAGTTTAGGGGAGACAAATACGCAGTATTTT
CDR3 protein: CASSLGETNTQYF
J gene: TRBJ2-3
clone size: few
V gene: TRBV12-3/TRBV12-4
D gene: .

CDR3 DNA: TGCAGTGCCACCGGGACAGGGGTTGGCTACACCTTC
CDR3 protein: CSATGTGVGYTF
J gene: TRBJ1-2
clone size: many
V gene: TRBV20-1
D gene: TRBD1

CDR3 DNA: TGCAGCGTTGAAGGGCGGGAGGGTCCTCAACACCAAGAGACCCAGTACTTC
CDR3 protein: CSVEGREGPQHQETQYF
J gene: TRBJ2-5
clone size: many
V gene: TRBV29-1
D gene: TRBD2

CDR3 DNA: TGTGCCAGCAGTGAAACGGGGGGTGATGGCTACACCTTC
CDR3 protein: CASSETGGDGYTF
J gene: TRBJ1-2
clone size: many
V gene: TRBV2
D gene: .

CDR3 DNA: TGTGCCAGTAGTACCGACGGAGGTCTGGAGCAGTACTTC
CDR3 protein: CASSTDGGLEQYF
J gene: TRBJ2-7
clone size: few
V gene: TRBV19
D gene: .